This T cell receptor (beta chain) comes out of a study of OX40 agonist ivuxolimab in advanced cancers. Data came from immunoSEQ multiplex PCR; TCRdb stores just in-frame clones and leaves some out. Of 100,000 or so clones listed, roughly 88% are singletons. This CDR3 contains 14 residues. The V gene's germline CDR1 is SGHRS and CDR2 YFSETQ. Trimming pared 1 base from V and 4 bases from J, leaving 9 bases between. The chain employs TRBV5-1 and TRBJ1-5, with no clear D. The specimen comprised CD4+ or CD8+ T cells sorted from blood, sampled in a trial of the OX40 agonist ivuxolimab. This TCR derives from an adult with an advanced solid tumor such as melanoma, head and neck, liver or kidney cancer. This CDR3 is CASSLLGDNQPQHF. CDR3 bases: TGCGCCAGCAGCTTGCTGGGAGATAATCAGCCCCAGCATTTT.